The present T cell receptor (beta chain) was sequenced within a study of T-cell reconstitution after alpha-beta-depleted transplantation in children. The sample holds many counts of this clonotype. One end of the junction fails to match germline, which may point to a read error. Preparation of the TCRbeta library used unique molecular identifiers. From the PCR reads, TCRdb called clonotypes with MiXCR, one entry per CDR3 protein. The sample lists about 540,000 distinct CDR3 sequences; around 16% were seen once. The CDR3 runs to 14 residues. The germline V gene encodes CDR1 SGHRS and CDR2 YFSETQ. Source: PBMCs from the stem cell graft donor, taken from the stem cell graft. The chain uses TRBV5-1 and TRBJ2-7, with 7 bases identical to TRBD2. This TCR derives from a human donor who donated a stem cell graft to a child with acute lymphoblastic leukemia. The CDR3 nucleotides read TGTGCCAGCAGCCTTGGGGGAGGGACCTACGAGCAGTACTTC. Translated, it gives CASSLGGGTYEQYF.